The T cell receptor beta chain under discussion was sequenced for a study of blood T cell repertoires in COVID-19. As for the study in general: Some COVID-19 samples were acute and others convalescent; all came from the United States, Italy and Spain.

Seattle researchers signed up patients amid active infection and tracked them longitudinally. As processed by the authors: Reference gene primer amplification yielded estimated nucleated cell counts. Profiling relied on immunoSEQ multiplex PCR, and the TCRdb table lists in-frame clones only, not all of them. The DNA gave D and trimming, while V, J and clone size come from that table. The sample includes around 260,000 clones, about four fifths of them seen just once. This receptor was identified in a person aged 65 to 85 with COVID-19, enrolled during active disease. The specimen sequenced was peripheral blood.

CDR3 nucleotide sequence: TGTGCCAGCAGCTTCGCGAACACCATATATTTT. It is translated as CASSFANTIYF. The chain combines TRBV5-8 with TRBJ1-3; D gene uncertain. The CDR3 spans 11 residues. Germline V gene data show CDR1 as SGHTS and CDR2 as YDEGEE. Trimming stripped 2 bases from V and 7 bases from J, with 4 bases between.